A selection of T cell receptor beta chains follows, all from one sample in a study of blood T cell repertoires in COVID-19. Clones were sequenced by immunoSEQ multiplex PCR, and TCRdb holds only the in-frame ones, with some missing. Of fewer than 250,000 clones in the sample, 85% to 90% were seen once. The sample was peripheral blood. These receptors originate from a man in his fifties or sixties with acute or convalescent COVID-19. The CDR3 runs from the conserved cysteine through the conserved F or W. The order of the fields is clone size, D gene, J gene, V gene, CDR3 protein, CDR3 DNA. The D gene is left open where the match is weak. Some rows have no size entry. The others give once, few or many, or a class for an expanded clone.

size: .
D: .
J: TRBJ2-7
V: TRBV27
CDR3: CASSFGVDGAEQYF
DNA: TGTGCCAGCAGTTTTGGGGTGGATGGGGCGGAGCAGTACTTC

size: .
D: .
J: TRBJ1-1
V: TRBV2
CDR3: CATLMAGLNEAFF
DNA: TGTGCCACCCTCATGGCGGGACTAAATGAAGCTTTCTTT

size: .
D: .
J: TRBJ2-3
V: TRBV7-9
CDR3: CASSRDSSSDTQYF
DNA: TGTGCCAGCAGCCGGGACTCCTCCTCAGATACGCAGTATTTT

size: .
D: .
J: TRBJ1-2
V: TRBV6-1
CDR3: CASSESIGGGYGYTF
DNA: TGTGCCAGCAGTGAATCAATAGGAGGAGGATATGGCTACACCTTC

size: .
D: .
J: TRBJ1-2
V: TRBV11-2
CDR3: CASSLGDSPYGYTF
DNA: TGTGCCAGCAGCTTAGGTGACAGCCCCTATGGCTACACCTTC

size: .
D: .
J: TRBJ1-2
V: TRBV25-1
CDR3: CASRGEGNYGYTF
DNA: TGTGCCAGCAGAGGGGAAGGGAACTATGGCTACACCTTC

size: .
D: TRBD1
J: TRBJ1-5
V: TRBV5-8
CDR3: CASSRTGYSNQPQHF
DNA: TGTGCCAGCAGCCGGACAGGGTACAGCAATCAGCCCCAGCATTTT

size: .
D: .
J: TRBJ1-2
V: TRBV19
CDR3: CASSMHGDYGYTF
DNA: TGTGCCAGTAGTATGCACGGAGACTATGGCTACACCTTC

size: .
D: TRBD1
J: TRBJ1-1
V: TRBV5-8
CDR3: CASSWTGMNTEAFF
DNA: TGTGCCAGCAGCTGGACAGGGATGAACACTGAAGCTTTCTTT

size: .
D: TRBD2
J: TRBJ2-7
V: TRBV10-1
CDR3: CASSEAGDATREQYF
DNA: TGCGCCAGCAGTGAGGCGGGAGACGCCACCCGGGAGCAGTACTTC

size: .
D: .
J: TRBJ1-1
V: TRBV29-1
CDR3: CSVVPTGTEAFF
DNA: TGCAGCGTTGTCCCGACGGGCACTGAAGCTTTCTTT

size: few
D: .
J: TRBJ1-2
V: TRBV19
CDR3: CASKETGLAGYTF
DNA: TGTGCCAGTAAGGAAACGGGACTTGCCGGCTACACCTTC

size: .
D: .
J: TRBJ1-1
V: TRBV11-2
CDR3: CASSLDSSNTEAFF
DNA: TGTGCCAGCAGCTTGGACAGTTCGAACACTGAAGCTTTCTTT

size: .
D: .
J: TRBJ1-2
V: TRBV7-3
CDR3: CASSFPELVGYTF
DNA: TGTGCCAGCAGCTTCCCGGAGTTAGTCGGATACACCTTC

size: .
D: .
J: TRBJ2-2
V: TRBV9
CDR3: CASSVLSSPAGELFF
DNA: TGTGCCAGCAGCGTCCTGTCGAGCCCCGCCGGGGAGCTGTTTTTT

size: once
D: .
J: TRBJ1-6
V: TRBV6-1
CDR3: CASSEQGAVNSPLHF
DNA: TGTGCCAGCAGTGAACAGGGTGCCGTTAATTCACCCCTCCACTTT

size: .
D: .
J: TRBJ2-7
V: TRBV30
CDR3: CAWSVPPGQYF
DNA: TGTGCCTGGAGTGTACCTCCGGGGCAGTACTTC

size: .
D: .
J: TRBJ1-1
V: TRBV14
CDR3: CASSQRAGSTEAFF
DNA: TGTGCCAGCAGCCAAAGGGCAGGGTCCACTGAAGCTTTCTTT

size: .
D: TRBD1
J: TRBJ1-1
V: TRBV5-8
CDR3: CASSLDNRGNTEAFF
DNA: TGTGCCAGCAGCTTGGACAACAGGGGGAACACTGAAGCTTTCTTT

size: few
D: TRBD1
J: TRBJ1-1
V: TRBV4-2
CDR3: CASSGQGTNTEAFF
DNA: TGTGCCAGCAGCGGACAGGGGACGAACACTGAAGCTTTCTTT

size: .
D: .
J: TRBJ2-2
V: TRBV7-7
CDR3: CASSLAGGRELFF
DNA: TGTGCCAGCAGCTTAGCTGGGGGCAGGGAGCTGTTTTTT

size: .
D: .
J: TRBJ2-1
V: TRBV10-1
CDR3: CASSEYWEDEQFF
DNA: TGCGCCAGCAGTGAGTATTGGGAGGATGAGCAGTTCTTC